This T cell receptor beta chain was recovered during a study of T cell responses to AZD1222 COVID-19 vaccine. Study-wide results and caveats: The reported proportion of spike-specific TCRs targeting unmutated variant regions was nearly half. Just six AZD1222 recipients were seropositive at baseline.

Regarding this clone: As yet, its antigen is unknown.

CDR1 and CDR2 from the germline V gene are SGHRS and YFSETQ. Trimming removed 0 bases from V and 8 bases from J, with 20 bases in between. This CDR3 spans 17 amino acids. Only in-frame clones appear in the TCRdb table, and some are missing; sequencing was by immunoSEQ multiplex PCR. The sample records approximately 77,000 clones, approximately 92% being singletons. The clonotype was recovered from an adult who received the AZD1222 COVID-19 vaccine. The sequencing used peripheral blood, collected 28 days after the second AZD1222 dose. The chain joins TRBV5-1 to TRBJ1-4; the D gene is possibly TRBD1 (5 bases). The CDR3 loop reads CASSLAVDTEVNEKLFF. In DNA, the CDR3 is TGCGCCAGCAGCTTGGCCGTGGACACGGAGGTTAACGAAAAACTGTTTTTT. Complete variable domain (other parts from reference TRBV5-1 and TRBJ1-4): KAGVTQTPRYLIKTRGQQVTLSCSPISGHRSVSWYQQTPGQGLQFLFEYFSETQRNKGNFPGRFSGRQFSNSRSEMNVSTLELGDSALYLCASSLAVDTEVNEKLFFGSGTQLSVL.